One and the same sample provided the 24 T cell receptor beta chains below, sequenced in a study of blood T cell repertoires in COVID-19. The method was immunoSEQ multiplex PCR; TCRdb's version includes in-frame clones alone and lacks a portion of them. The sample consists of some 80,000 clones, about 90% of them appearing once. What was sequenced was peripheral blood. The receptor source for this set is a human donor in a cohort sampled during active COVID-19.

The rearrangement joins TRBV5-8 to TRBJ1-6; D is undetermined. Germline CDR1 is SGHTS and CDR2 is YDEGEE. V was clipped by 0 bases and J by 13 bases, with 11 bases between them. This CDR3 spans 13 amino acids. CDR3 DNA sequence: TGTGCCAGCAGCTTGGGACTATCGGGGCCCCTCCACTTT. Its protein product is CASSLGLSGPLHF.

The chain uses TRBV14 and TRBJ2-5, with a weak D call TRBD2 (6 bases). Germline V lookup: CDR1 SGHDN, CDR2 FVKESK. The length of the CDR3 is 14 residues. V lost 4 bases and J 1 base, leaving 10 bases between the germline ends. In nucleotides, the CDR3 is TGTGCCAGCAGCCGGGTTAGCGGCCAAGAGACCCAGTACTTC. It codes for CASSRVSGQETQYF.

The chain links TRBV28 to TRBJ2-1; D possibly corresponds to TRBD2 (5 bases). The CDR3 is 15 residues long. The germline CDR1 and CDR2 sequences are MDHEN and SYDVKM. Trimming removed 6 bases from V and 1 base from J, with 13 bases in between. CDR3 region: CASRVERLSYNEQFF. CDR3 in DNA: TGTGCCAGCAGAGTTGAGCGGTTATCCTACAATGAGCAGTTCTTC.

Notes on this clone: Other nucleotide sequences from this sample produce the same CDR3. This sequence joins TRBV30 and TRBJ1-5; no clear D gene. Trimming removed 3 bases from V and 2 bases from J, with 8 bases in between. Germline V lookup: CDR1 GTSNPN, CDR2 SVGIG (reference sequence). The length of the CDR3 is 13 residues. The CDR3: CAWSRQGNQPQHF. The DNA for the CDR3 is TGTGCCTGGAGCCGGCAGGGCAATCAGCCCCAGCATTTT.

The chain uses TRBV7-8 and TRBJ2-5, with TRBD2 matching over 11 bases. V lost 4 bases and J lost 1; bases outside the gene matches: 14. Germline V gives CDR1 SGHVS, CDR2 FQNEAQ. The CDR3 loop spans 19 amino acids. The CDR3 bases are TGTGCCAGCAGCTCTCCACCCCGAAACCTAGCGGGGGGCCAAGAGACCCAGTACTTC. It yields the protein CASSSPPRNLAGGQETQYF.

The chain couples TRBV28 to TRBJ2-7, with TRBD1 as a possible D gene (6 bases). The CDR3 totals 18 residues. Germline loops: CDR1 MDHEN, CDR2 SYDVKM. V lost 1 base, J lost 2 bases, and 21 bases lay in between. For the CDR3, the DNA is TGTGCCAGCAGTTTATCCCCCCCTAGACAGGCCAAGACCTACGAGCAGTACTTC. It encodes CASSLSPPRQAKTYEQYF.

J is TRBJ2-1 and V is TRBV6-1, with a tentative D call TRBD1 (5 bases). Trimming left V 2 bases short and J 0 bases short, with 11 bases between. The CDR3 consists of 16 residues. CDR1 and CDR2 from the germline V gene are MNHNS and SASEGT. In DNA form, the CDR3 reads TGTGCCAGCAGTGAATTAGGGCAGGGCTCCTACAATGAGCAGTTCTTC. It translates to CASSELGQGSYNEQFF.

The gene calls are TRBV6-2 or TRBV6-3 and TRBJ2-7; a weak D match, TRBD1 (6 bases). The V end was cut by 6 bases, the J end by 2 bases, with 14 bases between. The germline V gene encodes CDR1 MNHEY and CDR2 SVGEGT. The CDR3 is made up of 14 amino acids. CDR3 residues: CASSRQVTTYEQYF. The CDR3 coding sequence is TGTGCCAGCAGCCGACAGGTCACCACCTACGAGCAGTACTTC.

Written as DNA, the CDR3 is TGTGCCAGCAGCTCCCTACCCGGACAGGGGGCGAACACTGAAGCTTTCTTT. Protein sequence: CASSSLPGQGANTEAFF. The rearrangement uses TRBV7-9 and TRBJ1-1; 11 bases are a match to TRBD1. The V gene end was trimmed by 4 bases and the J gene end by 1 base; junction bases not matched to a gene: 8. There are 17 residues in the CDR3. In germline, CDR1 is SEHNR, CDR2 FQNEAQ (reference sequence).

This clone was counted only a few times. In DNA form, the CDR3 reads TGTGCCAGCATCGGACAGACTAATCAGCCCCAGCATTTT. This gives the protein CASIGQTNQPQHF. This chain connects TRBV28 to TRBJ1-5, with D possibly TRBD1 on 6 matching bases. Germline V CDR1 and CDR2: MDHEN, SYDVKM. Trimming removed 7 bases at V and 4 bases at J, with 11 bases between. This CDR3 region has 13 residues.

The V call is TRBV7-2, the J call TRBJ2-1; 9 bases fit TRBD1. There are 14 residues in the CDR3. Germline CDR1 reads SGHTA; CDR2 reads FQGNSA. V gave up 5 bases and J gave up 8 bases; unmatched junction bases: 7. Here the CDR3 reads CASSPGTGSYEQFF. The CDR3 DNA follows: TGTGCCAGCAGCCCCGGGACAGGGTCGTATGAGCAGTTCTTC.

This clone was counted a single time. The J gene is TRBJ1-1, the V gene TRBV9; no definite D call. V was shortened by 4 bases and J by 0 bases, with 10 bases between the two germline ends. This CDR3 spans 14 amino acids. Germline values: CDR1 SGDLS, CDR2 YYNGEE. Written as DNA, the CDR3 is TGTGCCAGCAGCCCGCGTCTATTGAACACTGAAGCTTTCTTT. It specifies CASSPRLLNTEAFF.

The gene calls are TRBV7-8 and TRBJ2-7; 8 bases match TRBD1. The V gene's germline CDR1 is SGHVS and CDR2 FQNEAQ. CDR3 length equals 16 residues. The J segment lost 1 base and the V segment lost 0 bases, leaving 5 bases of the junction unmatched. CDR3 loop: CASSLAQGAASYEQYF. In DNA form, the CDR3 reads TGTGCCAGCAGCTTAGCTCAGGGGGCAGCTTCCTACGAGCAGTACTTC.

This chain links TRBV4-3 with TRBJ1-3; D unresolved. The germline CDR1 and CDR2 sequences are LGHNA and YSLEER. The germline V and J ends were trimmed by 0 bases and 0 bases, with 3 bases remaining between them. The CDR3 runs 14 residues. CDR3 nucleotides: TGCGCCAGCAGCCAAGACAGCTCTGGAAACACCATATATTTT. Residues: CASSQDSSGNTIYF.

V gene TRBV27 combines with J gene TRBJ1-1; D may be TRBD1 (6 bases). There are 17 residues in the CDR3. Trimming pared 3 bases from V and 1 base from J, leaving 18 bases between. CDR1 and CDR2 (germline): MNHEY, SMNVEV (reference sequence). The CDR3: CASSFVPGTTSNTEAFF. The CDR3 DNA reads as TGTGCCAGCAGTTTTGTGCCCGGGACAACCTCGAACACTGAAGCTTTCTTT.

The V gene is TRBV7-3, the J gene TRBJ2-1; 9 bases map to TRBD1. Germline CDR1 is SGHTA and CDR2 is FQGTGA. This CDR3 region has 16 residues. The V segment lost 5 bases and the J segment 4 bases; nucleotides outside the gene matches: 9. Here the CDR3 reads CASSVTGGEEYNEQFF. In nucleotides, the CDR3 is TGTGCCAGCAGCGTCACAGGGGGCGAGGAGTACAATGAGCAGTTCTTC.

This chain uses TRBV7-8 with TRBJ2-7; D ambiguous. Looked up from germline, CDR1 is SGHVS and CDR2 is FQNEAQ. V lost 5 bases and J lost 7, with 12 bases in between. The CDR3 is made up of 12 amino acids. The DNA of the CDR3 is TGTGCCAGCAGCCCCACGTTTCGGGAGCAGTACTTC. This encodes CASSPTFREQYF.

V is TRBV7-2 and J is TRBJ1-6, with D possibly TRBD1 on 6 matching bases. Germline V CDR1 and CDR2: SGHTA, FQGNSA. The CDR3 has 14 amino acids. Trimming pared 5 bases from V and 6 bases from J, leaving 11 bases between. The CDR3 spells CASSTGQINSPLHF. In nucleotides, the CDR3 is TGTGCCAGCAGCACCGGACAGATTAATTCACCCCTCCACTTT. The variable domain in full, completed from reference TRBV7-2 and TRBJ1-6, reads GAGVSQSPSNKVTEKGKDVELRCDPISGHTALYWYRQSLGQGLEFLIYFQGNSAPDKSGLPSDRFSAERTGGSVSTLTIQRTQQEDSAVYLCASSTGQINSPLHFGNGTRLTVT.

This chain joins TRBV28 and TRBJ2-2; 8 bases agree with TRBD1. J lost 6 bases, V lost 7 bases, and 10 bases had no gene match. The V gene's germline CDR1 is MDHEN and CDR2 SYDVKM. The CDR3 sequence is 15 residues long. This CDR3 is CASTLRDRGAGELFF. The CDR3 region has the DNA TGTGCCAGCACCCTCAGAGACAGGGGCGCCGGGGAGCTGTTTTTT.

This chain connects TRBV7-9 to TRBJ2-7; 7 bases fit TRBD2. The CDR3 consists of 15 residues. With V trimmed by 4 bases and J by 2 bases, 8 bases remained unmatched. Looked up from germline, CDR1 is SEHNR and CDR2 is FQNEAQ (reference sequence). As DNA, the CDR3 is TGTGCCAGCAGCTCCGGGCGGCTAGCGGCCTACGAGCAGTACTTC. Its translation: CASSSGRLAAYEQYF.

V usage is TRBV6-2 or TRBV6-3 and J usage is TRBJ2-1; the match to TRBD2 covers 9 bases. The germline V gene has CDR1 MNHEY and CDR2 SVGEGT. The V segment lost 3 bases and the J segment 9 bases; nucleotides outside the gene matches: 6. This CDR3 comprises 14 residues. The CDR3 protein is CASSYRGGALEQFF. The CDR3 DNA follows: TGTGCCAGCAGTTATCGCGGGGGGGCCCTTGAGCAGTTCTTC.

This CDR3 is CASSARTGANYEQYF. The CDR3 DNA is TGTGCCAGTAGTGCGCGGACAGGGGCTAACTACGAGCAGTACTTC. This chain joins TRBV19 and TRBJ2-7, with 9 bases fitting TRBD1. The J segment lost 3 bases and the V segment lost 5 bases, leaving 8 bases of the junction unmatched. The CDR3 is 15 residues long. Germline V gives CDR1 LNHDA, CDR2 SQIVND (reference sequence).

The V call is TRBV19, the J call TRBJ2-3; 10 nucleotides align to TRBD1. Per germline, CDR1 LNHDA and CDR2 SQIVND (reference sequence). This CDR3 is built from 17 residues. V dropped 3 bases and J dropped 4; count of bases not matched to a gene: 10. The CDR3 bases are TGTGCCAGTAGTATTAGAGGGGACAGGGGAGTGCCAGATACGCAGTATTTT. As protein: CASSIRGDRGVPDTQYF.

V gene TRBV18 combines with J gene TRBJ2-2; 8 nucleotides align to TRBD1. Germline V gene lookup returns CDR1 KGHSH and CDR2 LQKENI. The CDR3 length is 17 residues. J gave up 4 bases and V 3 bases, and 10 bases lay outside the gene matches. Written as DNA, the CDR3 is TGTGCCAGCTCACCCTACGCCAGGGGGCATGGCACCGGGGAGCTGTTTTTT. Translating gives CASSPYARGHGTGELFF.